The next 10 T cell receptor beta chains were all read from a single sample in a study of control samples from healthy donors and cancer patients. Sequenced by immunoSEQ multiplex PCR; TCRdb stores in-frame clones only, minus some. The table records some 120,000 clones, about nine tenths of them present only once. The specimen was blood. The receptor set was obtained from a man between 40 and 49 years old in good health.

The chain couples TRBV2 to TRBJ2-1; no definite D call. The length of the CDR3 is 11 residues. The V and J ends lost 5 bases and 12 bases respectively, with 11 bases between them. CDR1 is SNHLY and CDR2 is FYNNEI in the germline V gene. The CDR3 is CASSTLGRQFF. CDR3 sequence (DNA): TGTGCCAGCAGTACCCTCGGACGGCAGTTCTTC.

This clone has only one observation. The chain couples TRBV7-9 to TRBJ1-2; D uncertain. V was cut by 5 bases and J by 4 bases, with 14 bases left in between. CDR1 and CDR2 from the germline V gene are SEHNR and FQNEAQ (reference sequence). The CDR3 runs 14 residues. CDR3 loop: CASSPPVLLYGYTF. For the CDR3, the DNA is TGTGCCAGCAGCCCACCGGTTCTCCTCTATGGCTACACCTTC.

The CDR3 sequence: CASSRTQGYEQYF. CDR3 nucleotides: TGTGCCAGCAGCCGGACACAGGGCTACGAGCAGTACTTC. This rearrangement joins TRBV6-5 to TRBJ2-7; maybe TRBD1 (6 bases). The germline gives CDR1 MNHEY, CDR2 SVGAGI. The CDR3 is made up of 13 amino acids. Trimming took off 6 bases at V and 3 bases at J, with 12 bases between the two ends.

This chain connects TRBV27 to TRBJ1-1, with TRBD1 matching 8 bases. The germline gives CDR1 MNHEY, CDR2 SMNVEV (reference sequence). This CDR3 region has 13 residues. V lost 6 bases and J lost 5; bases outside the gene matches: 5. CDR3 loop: CASSWQGATEAFF. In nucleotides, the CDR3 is TGTGCCAGCAGCTGGCAGGGGGCGACTGAAGCTTTCTTT.

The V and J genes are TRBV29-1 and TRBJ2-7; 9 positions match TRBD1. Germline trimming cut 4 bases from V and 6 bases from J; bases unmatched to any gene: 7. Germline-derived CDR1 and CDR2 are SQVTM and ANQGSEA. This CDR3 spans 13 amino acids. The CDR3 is CSVGRQGVSEQYF. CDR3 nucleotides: TGCAGCGTTGGTCGACAGGGGGTCAGCGAGCAGTACTTC.

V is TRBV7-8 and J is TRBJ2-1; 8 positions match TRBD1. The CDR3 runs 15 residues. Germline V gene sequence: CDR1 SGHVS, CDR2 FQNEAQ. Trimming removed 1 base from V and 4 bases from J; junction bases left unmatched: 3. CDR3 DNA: TGTGCCAGCAGCTTAGGGACAGGGTCATACAATGAGCAGTTCTTC. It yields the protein CASSLGTGSYNEQFF.

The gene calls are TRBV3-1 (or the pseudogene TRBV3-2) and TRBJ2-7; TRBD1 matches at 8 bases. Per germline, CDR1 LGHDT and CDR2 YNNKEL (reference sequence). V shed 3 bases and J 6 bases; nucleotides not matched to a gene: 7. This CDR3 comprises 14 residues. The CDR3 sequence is CASSHIQGAGEQYF. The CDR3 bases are TGTGCCAGCAGCCACATCCAGGGGGCCGGCGAGCAGTACTTC.

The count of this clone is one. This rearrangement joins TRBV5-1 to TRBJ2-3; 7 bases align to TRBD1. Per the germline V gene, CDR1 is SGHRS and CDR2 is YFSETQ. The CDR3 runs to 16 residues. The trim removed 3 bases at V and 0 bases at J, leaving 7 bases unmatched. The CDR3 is CASSSGQVFSTDTQYF. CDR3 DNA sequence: TGCGCCAGCAGCTCAGGACAGGTATTTAGCACAGATACGCAGTATTTT.

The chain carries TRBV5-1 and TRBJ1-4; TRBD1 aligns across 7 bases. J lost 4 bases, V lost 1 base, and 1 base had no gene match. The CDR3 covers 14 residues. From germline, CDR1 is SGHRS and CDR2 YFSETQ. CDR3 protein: CASSLRQGNEKLFF. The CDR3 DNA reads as TGCGCCAGCAGCTTGAGACAGGGTAATGAAAAACTGTTTTTT.

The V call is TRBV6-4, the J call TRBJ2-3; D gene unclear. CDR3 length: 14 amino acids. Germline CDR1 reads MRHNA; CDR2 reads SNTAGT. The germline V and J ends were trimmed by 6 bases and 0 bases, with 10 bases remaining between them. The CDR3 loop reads CASSRTGSTDTQYF. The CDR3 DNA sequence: TGTGCCAGCAGCAGGACCGGAAGCACAGATACGCAGTATTTT.